This is a list of T cell receptor beta chains from one sample in a study of spatial heterogeneity in lung cancer. In TCRdb, the 5' RACE reads were re-called with MiXCR into one record per CDR3 protein. The sample has roughly 120,000 distinct CDR3 sequences; 10% to 15% are singletons. Material: PBMCs, obtained at follow-up. Every receptor here comes from a male donor with early-stage non-small cell lung cancer. Each CDR3 is given without its conserved first and last residue. Part of the rows lack a size; the others show once, few, many or a class for expanded clones.

V,size,CDR3
TRBV24-1,NA,ATSDLVSGELF
TRBV13,many,ASSTHRTGLV
TRBV7-2,many,ASSLTKNYGYT
TRBV3-1,few,ASSQDFTGSQPQH
TRBV29-1,many,SVLRGPGTGELF
TRBV27,many,ASSLERDSPLH
TRBV4-2,NA,ASSRPGGSDSPLH
TRBV27,many,ASSLKGGGRSEY
TRBV11-2,few,ASSTRLDRDYGYT
TRBV20-1,few,SAQFLPSAYEQY
TRBV6-2/TRBV6-3,few,ASSFTLAKNIQY
TRBV4-1,NA,ASSQDPSFIDTQY
TRBV6-2/TRBV6-3,few,ASSPLRDRTYEQY
TRBV27,NA,ASSLTPTGDYEQY
TRBV27,NA,ASGREARQGAQH
TRBV12-3/TRBV12-4,few,ASSPQGSNQPQH
TRBV4-1,NA,AIAGDTQY
TRBV11-2,many,ASSTPTGGLVSGANVLT
TRBV2,NA,ASKPGQALQETQY
TRBV6-1,NA,ASSEQASGGPQF
TRBV4-1,many,ASSLTSGGTYEQY
TRBV20-1,NA,SAGGTGAYEQY